This entry lists 21 T cell receptor beta chains sequenced from one sample in a study of human T cells and chemical hapten exposure. MiXCR, applied by TCRdb to the RACE reads, yields one record per CDR3 protein. This sample has about 69,000 distinct CDR3 sequences, with 25% to 40% found just once. As for time point: patch test 1, 2 weeks after DPC sensitization. Indicated treatment: therapeutic diphenylcyclopropenone sensitization with weekly scalp DPC. The sample consisted of whole blood, taken in connection with sensitization to the hapten diphenylcyclopropenone (DPC). These receptor sequences come from a man in his forties or fifties with alopecia areata. Some clones in this sample may be carry-over from other donors' samples.

The chain recombines TRBV3-1 with TRBJ2-2, with 10 positions matching TRBD2. CDR3 length equals 14 residues. The germline gives CDR1 LGHDT, CDR2 YNNKEL (reference sequence). Germline trimming cut 1 base from V and 7 bases from J; bases unmatched to any gene: 0. The CDR3, as DNA: TGTGCCAGCAGCCAAGGACTAGCGGGCGGGGAGCTGTTTTTT. Protein product: CASSQGLAGGELFF.

In this sample, this clonotype turned up many times. The genes are TRBV6-2 or TRBV6-3 and TRBJ1-5; D uncertain. The CDR3 has 13 residues. The V gene lost 2 bases and the J gene lost 4 bases, with 6 bases spanning the gap. From germline, CDR1 is MNHEY and CDR2 SVGEGT. CDR3 region: CASSYMGNQPQHF. The CDR3 DNA reads as TGTGCCAGCAGTTACATGGGGAATCAGCCCCAGCATTTT.

The chain couples TRBV6-5 to TRBJ1-1; a weak D match, TRBD1 (5 bases). The ends were cut back, 0 bases at V and 6 bases at J, with 8 bases in the middle. The length of the CDR3 is 13 residues. CDR1 is MNHEY, CDR2 SVGAGI, per germline. The CDR3 DNA sequence: TGTGCCAGCAGTTACTCGGGAGGGGCTGAAGCTTTCTTT. It codes for CASSYSGGAEAFF.

The chain couples TRBV2 to TRBJ2-1, with TRBD2 identical over 7 bases. CDR3 length: 15 amino acids. Trimming took 4 bases from V and 6 from J; bases not matched to a gene: 9. From germline, CDR1 is SNHLY and CDR2 FYNNEI. The CDR3 sequence: CASSAGGRNRNEQFF. DNA for the CDR3: TGTGCCAGCAGTGCGGGCGGGAGAAATCGCAATGAGCAGTTCTTC.

This clonotype came up a few times. The rearrangement links TRBV20-1 to TRBJ2-3, with D hard to call. Trimming stripped 6 bases from V and 3 bases from J, with 7 bases between. From germline, CDR1 is DFQATT and CDR2 SNEGSKA (reference sequence). The CDR3 spans 11 residues. The chain's CDR3 is CSAVLTDTQYF. CDR3 sequence (DNA): TGCAGTGCCGTCCTGACAGATACGCAGTATTTT.

This clonotype was counted between two and nine times. The rearrangement links TRBV5-1 to TRBJ2-3; D call uncertain. In germline, CDR1 is SGHRS, CDR2 YFSETQ. The V end was cut by 0 bases, the J end by 0 bases, with 17 bases between. The CDR3 spans 18 residues. The CDR3 nucleotides read TGCGCCAGCAGCTTGGTCGGCCGAGGTCTGTTTAGCACAGATACGCAGTATTTT. Its translation is CASSLVGRGLFSTDTQYF.

This chain connects TRBV5-1 to TRBJ2-3, with 8 bases that match TRBD2. In germline, CDR1 is SGHRS, CDR2 YFSETQ. This CDR3 has 15 residues. Trimming cost V 7 bases and J 5 bases; bases outside gene matches: 12. CDR3 coding DNA: TGCGCCAGCTCGGTAGCGGGGACCTCAGGAGATACGCAGTATTTT. This encodes CASSVAGTSGDTQYF.

V usage is TRBV7-8 and J usage is TRBJ2-5, with D perhaps TRBD1 or TRBD2 (5 bases each). The CDR3 sequence is 14 residues long. Trimming left V 4 bases short and J 5 bases short, with 14 bases between. Germline V gene lookup returns CDR1 SGHVS and CDR2 FQNEAQ. In nucleotides, the CDR3 is TGTGCCAGCAGCTCTGACAGTTCGGGGGAGACCCAGTACTTC. Residues: CASSSDSSGETQYF.

The chain joins TRBV5-1 to TRBJ2-3, with a tentative D call TRBD1 (7 bases). Between the trimmed V and J ends, which lost 4 bases and 0 bases, there was a span of 15 bases. The germline V gene encodes CDR1 SGHRS and CDR2 YFSETQ. CDR3 length: 16 residues. The CDR3 sequence: CASSPGGQPSTDTQYF. CDR3 DNA: TGCGCCAGCAGCCCAGGGGGGCAGCCCAGCACAGATACGCAGTATTTT.

This CDR3 reads CSARPLRLAGYHMETQYF. CDR3 DNA: TGCAGTGCTAGGCCCTTGCGGCTAGCGGGATACCACATGGAGACCCAGTACTTC. This sequence joins TRBV20-1 and TRBJ2-5, with TRBD2 matching 9 bases. Germline-derived CDR1 and CDR2 are DFQATT and SNEGSKA (reference sequence). There are 18 residues in the CDR3. The ends lost 3 bases at V and 5 bases at J; junction bases unmatched: 19.

This clonotype was seen a few times. V usage is TRBV5-1 and J usage is TRBJ2-3, with 14 bases identical to TRBD2. This CDR3 is built from 18 residues. Per the germline V gene, CDR1 is SGHRS and CDR2 is YFSETQ. With 0 bases clipped from V and 4 bases from J, the junction kept 7 bases outside the gene matches. The CDR3 DNA follows: TGCGCCAGCAGCTTGGCGGGGACTAGCGGGAGTTTCGCAGATACGCAGTATTTT. This codes for CASSLAGTSGSFADTQYF.

Only a few counts were recorded for this clonotype. This sequence joins TRBV12-3 or TRBV12-4 and TRBJ1-5; possible D gene TRBD1, 5 bases. The CDR3 extends over 14 amino acids. Trimming removed 2 bases at V and 2 bases at J, with 7 bases between. CDR3 amino acids: CASSLKQGNQPQHF. Written as DNA, the CDR3 is TGTGCCAGCAGTTTAAAACAGGGCAATCAGCCCCAGCATTTT.

J is TRBJ2-6 and V is TRBV24-1, with TRBD1 matching over 9 bases. The ends lost 5 bases at V and 4 bases at J; junction bases unmatched: 5. Germline V gene lookup returns CDR1 KGHDR and CDR2 SFDVKD. This CDR3 has 16 residues. This chain's CDR3 is CATSAQGARGANVLTF. CDR3 DNA sequence: TGTGCCACCAGTGCACAGGGGGCGCGAGGGGCCAACGTCCTGACTTTC.

In its sample, this clonotype was seen a few times. V gene TRBV9 combines with J gene TRBJ2-1; 7 positions match TRBD1. Germline assignment: CDR1 SGDLS and CDR2 YYNGEE. After removal of 5 bases from V and 4 bases from J, the junction contained 9 bases not matched to a gene. The CDR3 totals 15 residues. DNA for the CDR3: TGTGCCAGCAGTCGTAGGGGGACAGTATACAATGAGCAGTTCTTC. Translating gives CASSRRGTVYNEQFF. Full variable domain (rest looked up from reference TRBV9 and TRBJ2-1): DSGVTQTPKHLITATGQRVTLRCSPRSGDLSVYWYQQSLDQGLQFLIQYYNGEERAKGNILERFSAQQFPDLHSELNLSSLELGDSALYFCASSRRGTVYNEQFFGPGTRLTVL.

The rearrangement joins TRBV12-3 or TRBV12-4 to TRBJ2-1; D is unclear. Deletions cut 5 bases from V and 9 bases from J, with 17 bases between. The CDR3 is 14 residues long. This CDR3 is CASSPGGDWGEQFF. CDR3 bases: TGTGCCAGCAGTCCGGGTGGGGATTGGGGTGAGCAGTTCTTC.

The CDR3 sequence is CASSPLGGYYEQYF. The CDR3 DNA reads as TGTGCCAGCAGCCCTTTGGGCGGTTACTACGAGCAGTACTTC. The rearrangement links TRBV7-9 to TRBJ2-7; no firm D call. Trimming left V 5 bases short and J 3 bases short, with 14 bases between. Per germline, CDR1 SEHNR and CDR2 FQNEAQ (reference sequence). This CDR3 has 14 amino acids.

This clonotype was found a few times. The chain combines TRBV7-9 with TRBJ1-2; the D is unclear. Germline CDR1 and CDR2: SEHNR and FQNEAQ (reference sequence). V lost 3 bases, J lost 2 bases, and 7 bases lay in between. The CDR3 is 13 residues long. In DNA, the CDR3 is TGTGCCAGCAGCTTTCCACAGAACTATGGCTACACCTTC. Amino acid sequence: CASSFPQNYGYTF.

This chain links TRBV5-1 with TRBJ2-7; D ambiguous. The CDR3 length is 15 residues. Per germline, CDR1 SGHRS and CDR2 YFSETQ. V gave up 2 bases and J gave up 3 bases, with 15 bases separating them. The CDR3: CASSFGNSLLYEQYF. In nucleotides, the CDR3 is TGCGCCAGCAGCTTCGGAAATTCCCTCCTCTACGAGCAGTACTTC.

This chain joins TRBV6-6 and TRBJ1-6; the D gene is possibly TRBD1 (5 bases). Deletions cut 5 bases from V and 10 bases from J, with 18 bases between. This CDR3 has 15 amino acids. Germline V gene sequence: CDR1 MNHNY, CDR2 SVGAGI (reference sequence). The CDR3: CASSPQEGVVSPLHF. CDR3 DNA: TGTGCCAGCAGTCCACAGGAGGGTGTTGTATCACCCCTCCACTTT.

This clonotype was recorded a few times. V and J are TRBV28 and TRBJ2-3; possibly TRBD1 for D (5 bases). Trimming removed 6 bases at V and 6 bases at J, with 16 bases between. This CDR3 has 14 residues. CDR1 is MDHEN, CDR2 SYDVKM, per germline. The CDR3 loop is CASRSMGRTDTQYF. CDR3 DNA sequence: TGTGCCAGCAGATCCATGGGGCGGACCGATACGCAGTATTTT.

The chain has TRBV20-1 and TRBJ2-3, with 7 bases fitting TRBD2. The CDR3 is 15 residues long. V shed 3 bases, J shed 1 base, and the junction held 7 bases outside the gene matches. Per the germline V gene, CDR1 is DFQATT and CDR2 is SNEGSKA (reference sequence). CDR3 loop: CSASSSGAGTDTQYF. The CDR3 nucleotides read TGCAGTGCTAGTTCAAGCGGGGCTGGCACAGATACGCAGTATTTT.